This T cell receptor beta chain comes out of a study of T-cell reconstitution after alpha-beta-depleted transplantation in children. Findings of the study overall: T-cell counts and diversity were attributed mostly to newly produced T cells one year after transplant.

In its sample, this clonotype was seen many times. Its cognate antigen is unknown. Trimming took off 6 bases at V and 0 bases at J, with 6 bases between the two ends. The CDR3 is made up of 13 amino acids. CDR1 is KGHSH, CDR2 LQKENI, per germline. Preparation of the TCRbeta library was carried out with unique molecular identifiers. A single record per CDR3 protein comes from TCRdb applying MiXCR to the PCR reads. The sample lists hundreds of thousands of distinct CDR3 sequences; about 16% were seen once. The origin of this receptor is a male patient aged 10 to 17 who had a stem cell transplant for acute lymphoblastic leukemia, so the T cells may come from the graft donor. This chain joins TRBV18 and TRBJ2-1, with D unresolved. The input for sequencing was PBMCs, mostly from graft donor cells, taken 360 days after TCRalphabeta/CD19-depleted stem cell transplant. The CDR3 DNA sequence: TGTGCCAGCTCCCCATCCTCCTACAATGAGCAGTTCTTC. Amino acid sequence: CASSPSSYNEQFF.